Listed below are T cell receptor beta chains from one sample, sequenced in a study of blood T cell repertoires in COVID-19. Assay used: immunoSEQ multiplex PCR; TCRdb lists only in-frame clones, some missing. The repertoire has over 85,000 clones, roughly 90% of them found once; the top ten carry 1.5% to 2.5%. Input material: peripheral blood. The receptor set was obtained from a woman in her forties or fifties with COVID-19, enrolled during active disease. Each CDR3 is given with its conserved first and last residue. Each record gives: clone size, J gene, V gene, D gene, CDR3 DNA, CDR3 protein. A D gene is named only where the DNA matches it firmly. Expanded clones get a size class; other rows say once, few or many, or leave the size out.

clone_size: .
j_call: TRBJ2-7
v_call: TRBV28
d_call: TRBD1
cdr3_nt: TGTGCCAGCAACCCGGGACAGGGTATCTACGAGCAGTACTTC
cdr3_aa: CASNPGQGIYEQYF

clone_size: .
j_call: TRBJ1-1
v_call: TRBV19
d_call: .
cdr3_nt: TGTGCCAGTAGCTCGGGGAGAGTTGAAGCTTTCTTT
cdr3_aa: CASSSGRVEAFF

clone_size: once
j_call: TRBJ1-3
v_call: TRBV5-1
d_call: .
cdr3_nt: TGCGCCAGCAGCTTGGCCGGGAGGGGGGCAGCTGGAAACACCATATATTTT
cdr3_aa: CASSLAGRGAAGNTIYF

clone_size: .
j_call: TRBJ1-5
v_call: TRBV19
d_call: TRBD1
cdr3_nt: TGTGCCAGTAACTTACAGGGGGCCCTCAATCAGCCCCAGCATTTT
cdr3_aa: CASNLQGALNQPQHF

clone_size: .
j_call: TRBJ1-2
v_call: TRBV2
d_call: .
cdr3_nt: TGTGCCAGCAGTGAGGGAGGGGCCGGAGGCTACACCTTC
cdr3_aa: CASSEGGAGGYTF

clone_size: once
j_call: TRBJ1-3
v_call: TRBV5-8
d_call: .
cdr3_nt: TGTGCCAGCAGCTTGCTGATGAGACTCTCGAGCTCTGGAAACACCATATATTTT
cdr3_aa: CASSLLMRLSSSGNTIYF

clone_size: .
j_call: TRBJ1-2
v_call: TRBV7-9
d_call: TRBD1
cdr3_nt: TGTGCCAGCAGCTTAGCACCGGGACAGGCGGGCTATGGCTACACCTTC
cdr3_aa: CASSLAPGQAGYGYTF

clone_size: once
j_call: TRBJ1-3
v_call: TRBV5-1
d_call: .
cdr3_nt: TGCGCCAGCAGCTTGGATGACACTTGGGGAAACACCATATATTTT
cdr3_aa: CASSLDDTWGNTIYF

clone_size: .
j_call: TRBJ2-7
v_call: TRBV3-1/TRBV3-2
d_call: TRBD1
cdr3_nt: TGTGCCAGCAGCCTCAGGACGACAGGGCTCGAAGAGCAGTACTTC
cdr3_aa: CASSLRTTGLEEQYF

clone_size: .
j_call: TRBJ2-3
v_call: TRBV4-2
d_call: TRBD2
cdr3_nt: TGTGCCAGCAGCCGCGGGACTAGCGGGTCCACAGATACGCAGTATTTT
cdr3_aa: CASSRGTSGSTDTQYF

clone_size: .
j_call: TRBJ1-1
v_call: TRBV27
d_call: .
cdr3_nt: TGTGCCAGCAGTATGACTGGCACTGAAGCTTTCTTT
cdr3_aa: CASSMTGTEAFF

clone_size: .
j_call: TRBJ1-6
v_call: TRBV18
d_call: TRBD1
cdr3_nt: TGTGCCAGCTCACCGTTGCCGGGACAGGGGGGTTCACCCCTCCACTTT
cdr3_aa: CASSPLPGQGGSPLHF

clone_size: .
j_call: TRBJ1-2
v_call: TRBV14
d_call: TRBD1
cdr3_nt: TGTGCCAGCAGCCAAGCCCCTCGAAGGGGACAGGGGAACTATGGCTACACCTTC
cdr3_aa: CASSQAPRRGQGNYGYTF

clone_size: few
j_call: TRBJ1-1
v_call: TRBV7-8
d_call: .
cdr3_nt: TGTGCCAGCAGCTCAGGCTTAATCTCGAACACTGAAGCTTTCTTT
cdr3_aa: CASSSGLISNTEAFF

clone_size: .
j_call: TRBJ1-2
v_call: TRBV28
d_call: .
cdr3_nt: TGTGCCAGCAGCCACCTTGTTACAGATGCCGGGGACACCTTC
cdr3_aa: CASSHLVTDAGDTF

clone_size: few
j_call: TRBJ1-2
v_call: TRBV19
d_call: TRBD1
cdr3_nt: TGTGCCAGTACCGGGACAGCCTATGGCTACACCTTC
cdr3_aa: CASTGTAYGYTF

clone_size: .
j_call: TRBJ1-4
v_call: TRBV5-4
d_call: .
cdr3_nt: TGTGCCAGCAGCGTGAGACAAAGTGAAAAACTGTTTTTT
cdr3_aa: CASSVRQSEKLFF

clone_size: once
j_call: TRBJ1-2
v_call: TRBV28
d_call: .
cdr3_nt: TGTGCCAGCAGACAGGTTGTGAACTATGGCTACACCTTC
cdr3_aa: CASRQVVNYGYTF

clone_size: .
j_call: TRBJ2-3
v_call: TRBV13
d_call: TRBD2
cdr3_nt: TGTGCCAGCAGCCCCCCGGGGGGGCGGGCAGATACGCAGTATTTT
cdr3_aa: CASSPPGGRADTQYF

clone_size: .
j_call: TRBJ2-3
v_call: TRBV6-8
d_call: .
cdr3_nt: TGTGCCAGCAGCTATACCGGACACCGACCCCAAACAGATACGCAGTATTTT
cdr3_aa: CASSYTGHRPQTDTQYF

clone_size: .
j_call: TRBJ2-5
v_call: TRBV30
d_call: .
cdr3_nt: TGTGCCTGGAGGCGTGGTAGGGGCGTAGGAGAGACCCAGTACTTC
cdr3_aa: CAWRRGRGVGETQYF

clone_size: .
j_call: TRBJ1-4
v_call: TRBV5-6
d_call: .
cdr3_nt: TGTGCCAGCACCATTGGGGGGGCCCAAGGAACTAATGAAAAACTGTTTTTT
cdr3_aa: CASTIGGAQGTNEKLFF

clone_size: .
j_call: TRBJ1-1
v_call: TRBV19
d_call: .
cdr3_nt: TGTGCCAGTAGTATGGTTGGCCAATTCGGGACTGAAGCTTTCTTT
cdr3_aa: CASSMVGQFGTEAFF

clone_size: .
j_call: TRBJ1-6
v_call: TRBV7-9
d_call: TRBD1
cdr3_nt: TGTGCCAGCAGTAGGTCAGGGGGAATTGGGTCCTATAATTCACCCCTCCACTTT
cdr3_aa: CASSRSGGIGSYNSPLHF

clone_size: .
j_call: TRBJ1-2
v_call: TRBV4-2
d_call: TRBD1
cdr3_nt: TGTGCCAGCAGCCGAGACCGGACAGGGGCCTATGGCTACACCTTC
cdr3_aa: CASSRDRTGAYGYTF

clone_size: .
j_call: TRBJ1-1
v_call: TRBV11-1
d_call: .
cdr3_nt: TGTGCCAGCAGCTTCTACCGACAGAACACTGAAGCTTTCTTT
cdr3_aa: CASSFYRQNTEAFF

clone_size: .
j_call: TRBJ2-7
v_call: TRBV11-2
d_call: .
cdr3_nt: TGTGCCAGCAGCAGGGCGGGGGCGTCCTACGAGCAGTACTTC
cdr3_aa: CASSRAGASYEQYF

clone_size: .
j_call: TRBJ2-3
v_call: TRBV30
d_call: TRBD2
cdr3_nt: TGTGCCTGGAGTCCTCCCGGCGGGGGGGCCTGGAATACGCAGTATTTT
cdr3_aa: CAWSPPGGGAWNTQYF

clone_size: .
j_call: TRBJ2-3
v_call: TRBV4-1
d_call: TRBD2
cdr3_nt: TGCGCCAGCAGCCAAGACCCCCCGCGGGGGGCCCCGATGGATACGCAGTATTTT
cdr3_aa: CASSQDPPRGAPMDTQYF

clone_size: .
j_call: TRBJ2-5
v_call: TRBV6-2/TRBV6-3
d_call: TRBD1
cdr3_nt: TGTGCCAGCAGTCAAGAAGGACAGGCTCCCCAAGAGACCCAGTACTTC
cdr3_aa: CASSQEGQAPQETQYF

clone_size: .
j_call: TRBJ1-2
v_call: TRBV6-5
d_call: .
cdr3_nt: TGTGCCACATGGGCAGGGGTCTATGGCTACACCTTC
cdr3_aa: CATWAGVYGYTF

clone_size: .
j_call: TRBJ2-3
v_call: TRBV7-8
d_call: TRBD1
cdr3_nt: TGTGCCAGCAGACTGACCGCGATTGGACTGAGACAGGGTTGGGGCACAGATACGCAGTATTTT
cdr3_aa: CASRLTAIGLRQGWGTDTQYF

clone_size: .
j_call: TRBJ2-1
v_call: TRBV7-2
d_call: TRBD2
cdr3_nt: TGTGCCAGCAGCTTAGCGGCGGGGGGCAATGAGCAGTTCTTC
cdr3_aa: CASSLAAGGNEQFF

clone_size: .
j_call: TRBJ2-2
v_call: TRBV6-2/TRBV6-3
d_call: .
cdr3_nt: TGTGCCAGCAGTTACCGGGGACACCCGAACACCGGGGAGCTGTTTTTT
cdr3_aa: CASSYRGHPNTGELFF

clone_size: .
j_call: TRBJ1-3
v_call: TRBV11-2
d_call: .
cdr3_nt: TGTGCCAGCAGCTTAGTAGAAGGAAACACCATATATTTT
cdr3_aa: CASSLVEGNTIYF

clone_size: .
j_call: TRBJ2-6
v_call: TRBV7-2
d_call: .
cdr3_nt: TGTGCCAGCAGCGGGGTTCTAGCGCTTCGCTCTGGGGCCAACGTCCTGACTTTC
cdr3_aa: CASSGVLALRSGANVLTF

clone_size: .
j_call: TRBJ1-1
v_call: TRBV11-2
d_call: .
cdr3_nt: TGTGCCAGCAGCCTCGCTCAATTTCGGGGCACTGAAGCTTTCTTT
cdr3_aa: CASSLAQFRGTEAFF

clone_size: .
j_call: TRBJ2-2
v_call: TRBV9
d_call: .
cdr3_nt: TGTGCCAGCAGCGTAGTTAAGGGAGCGACGGGCACCGGGGAGCTGTTTTTT
cdr3_aa: CASSVVKGATGTGELFF

clone_size: .
j_call: TRBJ1-1
v_call: TRBV19
d_call: .
cdr3_nt: TGTGCCAGTAGTATAGATGTATCAGCGTTCGCTTTCTTT
cdr3_aa: CASSIDVSAFAFF

clone_size: .
j_call: TRBJ1-4
v_call: TRBV3-1/TRBV3-2
d_call: TRBD1
cdr3_nt: TGTGCCAGCAGCCTCAGGACAGGGTTTGAAAAACTGTTTTTT
cdr3_aa: CASSLRTGFEKLFF

clone_size: .
j_call: TRBJ1-1
v_call: TRBV19
d_call: TRBD1
cdr3_nt: TGTGCCAGTAGTATGGAATTGGGTAGGGGGCGAGGCTCTTTCTTT
cdr3_aa: CASSMELGRGRGSFF

clone_size: .
j_call: TRBJ2-7
v_call: TRBV7-8
d_call: .
cdr3_nt: TGTGCCAGCGGACAGTCCTACGAGCAGTACTTC
cdr3_aa: CASGQSYEQYF

clone_size: .
j_call: TRBJ1-2
v_call: TRBV11-2
d_call: TRBD1
cdr3_nt: TGTGCCAGCAGCCCCCGACCTAGTTCAACAGGGGGCTTTTCCTATGGCTACACCTTC
cdr3_aa: CASSPRPSSTGGFSYGYTF

clone_size: .
j_call: TRBJ2-3
v_call: TRBV23-1
d_call: .
cdr3_nt: TGCGCCAGCAGTTTCGGGGTGTACACAGATACGCAGTATTTT
cdr3_aa: CASSFGVYTDTQYF

clone_size: .
j_call: TRBJ1-1
v_call: TRBV19
d_call: .
cdr3_nt: TGTGCCAGTAGTATAGAGCTAAGGGGCACTGAAGCTTTCTTT
cdr3_aa: CASSIELRGTEAFF

clone_size: .
j_call: TRBJ1-5
v_call: TRBV6-1
d_call: TRBD1
cdr3_nt: TGTGCCAGCAGTGAAATGGGACAGGCGCTAAATCAGCCCCAGCATTTT
cdr3_aa: CASSEMGQALNQPQHF

clone_size: .
j_call: TRBJ1-1
v_call: TRBV27
d_call: .
cdr3_nt: TGTGCCAGCAGTTCAGTAGACAGGAACACTGAAGCTTTCTTT
cdr3_aa: CASSSVDRNTEAFF

clone_size: .
j_call: TRBJ1-2
v_call: TRBV11-3
d_call: .
cdr3_nt: TGTGCCAGCAGCCCCTTTCAGAGGCCTTCTAACTATGGCTACACCTTC
cdr3_aa: CASSPFQRPSNYGYTF

clone_size: .
j_call: TRBJ2-2
v_call: TRBV6-5
d_call: .
cdr3_nt: TGTGCCAGCAGTTACGTGTCAGGGCTGAACACCGGGGAGCTGTTTTTT
cdr3_aa: CASSYVSGLNTGELFF

clone_size: .
j_call: TRBJ2-2
v_call: TRBV28
d_call: TRBD2
cdr3_nt: TGTGCCAGCAGACCTCTTCGAGGGTCTAGCGGGACCGGGGAGCTGTTTTTT
cdr3_aa: CASRPLRGSSGTGELFF

clone_size: .
j_call: TRBJ1-1
v_call: TRBV19
d_call: .
cdr3_nt: TGTGCCAGTAGCTTAGCGGACCCGAACACTGAAGCTTTCTTT
cdr3_aa: CASSLADPNTEAFF

clone_size: .
j_call: TRBJ1-5
v_call: TRBV10-3
d_call: .
cdr3_nt: TGTGCCATCAGGGGGACACTCAATCAGCCCCAGCATTTT
cdr3_aa: CAIRGTLNQPQHF

clone_size: .
j_call: TRBJ1-1
v_call: TRBV29-1
d_call: .
cdr3_nt: TGCAGCGTTGAATTGGAAGGAGGCACTGAAGCTTTCTTT
cdr3_aa: CSVELEGGTEAFF

clone_size: .
j_call: TRBJ1-1
v_call: TRBV11-3
d_call: .
cdr3_nt: TGTGCCAGCAGCCTTCACATGAACACTGAAGCTTTCTTT
cdr3_aa: CASSLHMNTEAFF

clone_size: .
j_call: TRBJ2-4
v_call: TRBV7-8
d_call: TRBD2
cdr3_nt: TGTGCCAGCAGCCTTAGCAGGACGGGGGGGAGAAACATTCAGTACTTC
cdr3_aa: CASSLSRTGGRNIQYF

clone_size: .
j_call: TRBJ2-3
v_call: TRBV5-4
d_call: TRBD2
cdr3_nt: TGTGCCAGCAGCTTGGGGCGGGGGACCCCGAGCACAGATACGCAGTATTTT
cdr3_aa: CASSLGRGTPSTDTQYF